The source of this T cell receptor (beta chain) is a study of cytomegalovirus exposure and HLA in healthy donors. Measured with immunoSEQ multiplex PCR; TCRdb has only the in-frame clones, and not every one. Found here are around 260,000 clones, 90% of them singletons; the top ten hold 2.5% to 3.5%. Study results and limitations: Researchers counted 164 TCR beta chains as cytomegalovirus-associated. High sensitivity and specificity were reportedly achieved when the classifier diagnosed cytomegalovirus status.

Details on this clone: What it binds is unknown.

The sample taken for sequencing was PBMCs. This receptor was taken from a woman in her twenties or thirties in good health and CMV-seronegative.

CDR3 coding DNA: TGTGCCAGGAGAGGACAGGGGGCAAGTGGCTACACCTTC. It yields the protein CARRGQGASGYTF. The chain links TRBV2 to TRBJ1-2, with 11 nucleotides matching TRBD1. Germline V gives CDR1 SNHLY, CDR2 FYNNEI. V dropped 9 bases and J dropped 7; count of bases not matched to a gene: 7. The CDR3 runs to 13 residues. Combining the CDR3 with reference TRBV2 and TRBJ1-2 gives the whole variable domain EPEVTQTPSHQVTQMGQEVILRCVPISNHLYFYWYRQILGQKVEFLVSFYNNEISEKSEIFDDQFSVERPDGSNFTLKIRSTKLEDSAMYFCARRGQGASGYTFGSGTRLTVV.